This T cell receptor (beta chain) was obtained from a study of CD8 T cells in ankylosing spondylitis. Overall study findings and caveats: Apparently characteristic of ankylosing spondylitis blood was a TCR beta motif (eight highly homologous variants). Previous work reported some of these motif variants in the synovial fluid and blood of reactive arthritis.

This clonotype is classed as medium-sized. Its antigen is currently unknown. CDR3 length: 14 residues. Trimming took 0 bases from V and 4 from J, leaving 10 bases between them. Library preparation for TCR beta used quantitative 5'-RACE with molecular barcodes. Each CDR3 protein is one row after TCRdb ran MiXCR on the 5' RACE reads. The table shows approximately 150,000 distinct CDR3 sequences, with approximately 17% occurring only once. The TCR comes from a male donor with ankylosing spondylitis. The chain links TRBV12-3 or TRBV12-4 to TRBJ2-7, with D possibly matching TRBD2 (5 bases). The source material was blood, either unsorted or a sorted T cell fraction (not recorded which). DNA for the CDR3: TGTGCCAGCAGTTTAGCGCTGGTAGCGTACGAGCAGTACTTC. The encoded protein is CASSLALVAYEQYF.